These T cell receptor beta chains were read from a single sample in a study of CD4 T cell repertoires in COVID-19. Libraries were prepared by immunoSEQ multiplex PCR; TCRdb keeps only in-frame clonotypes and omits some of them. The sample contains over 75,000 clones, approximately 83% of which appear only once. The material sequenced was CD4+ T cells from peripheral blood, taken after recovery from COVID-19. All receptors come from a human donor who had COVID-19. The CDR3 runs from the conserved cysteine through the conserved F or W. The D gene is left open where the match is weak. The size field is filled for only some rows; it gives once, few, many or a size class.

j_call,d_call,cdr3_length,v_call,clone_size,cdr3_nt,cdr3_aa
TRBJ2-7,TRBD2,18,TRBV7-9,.,TGTGCCAGCAGCTTAGTCCTCCTGGCTAGCGGAAAAAATTACGAGCAGTACTTC,CASSLVLLASGKNYEQYF
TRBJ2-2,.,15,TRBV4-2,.,TGTGCCAGCAGCCAAGTAAGGGCGAACACCGGGGAGCTGTTTTTT,CASSQVRANTGELFF
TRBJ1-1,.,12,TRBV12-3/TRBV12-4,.,TGTGCCAGCAGTTTCCGGAACACTGAAGCTTTCTTT,CASSFRNTEAFF
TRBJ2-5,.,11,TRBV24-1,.,TGTGCCACCAGTGACAGGGACGCCCAGTACTTC,CATSDRDAQYF
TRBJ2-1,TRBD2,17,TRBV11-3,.,TGTGCCAGCAGCTTACAATGGACTAGTAGCTCCTACAATGAGCAGTTCTTC,CASSLQWTSSSYNEQFF
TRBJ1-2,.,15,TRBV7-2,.,TGTGCCAGCAGCTTAGCTTGGTCAGGGAACTATGGCTACACCTTC,CASSLAWSGNYGYTF
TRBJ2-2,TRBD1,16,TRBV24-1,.,TGTGCCACCAGTGATTCAAGTGACAGGGTCACCGGGGAGCTGTTTTTT,CATSDSSDRVTGELFF
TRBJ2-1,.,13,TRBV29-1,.,TGCAGCGTCGGGACAAACAGGAACAATGAGCAGTTCTTC,CSVGTNRNNEQFF
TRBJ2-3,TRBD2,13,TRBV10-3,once,TGTGCCATCAATAGCGGGAGGACAGATACGCAGTATTTT,CAINSGRTDTQYF
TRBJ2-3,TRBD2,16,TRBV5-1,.,TGCGCCAGCAGACTAACCCTAGCGGGGGGGACAGATACGCAGTATTTT,CASRLTLAGGTDTQYF
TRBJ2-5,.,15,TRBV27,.,TGTGCCAGCAGTACCATTTTTGATGGGCAAGAGACCCAGTACTTC,CASSTIFDGQETQYF
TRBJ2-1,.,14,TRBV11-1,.,TGTGCCAGCAGCCTAGCCTCCTCCTACAATGAGCAGTTCTTC,CASSLASSYNEQFF
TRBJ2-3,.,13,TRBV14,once,TGTGCCAGCAGCCAACTAGTCACAGATACGCAGTATTTT,CASSQLVTDTQYF
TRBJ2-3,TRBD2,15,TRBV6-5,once,TGTGCCAGCAGTTACGGGACACCGCTAGCGGGAACGCAGTATTTT,CASSYGTPLAGTQYF
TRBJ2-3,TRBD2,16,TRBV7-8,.,TGTGCCAGCAGCTTAACCGCGGGAGTCTACACAGATACGCAGTATTTT,CASSLTAGVYTDTQYF
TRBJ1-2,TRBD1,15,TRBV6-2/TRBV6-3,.,TGTGCCAGCAGTTGGTCCTTTACAGGGGACTATGGCTACACCTTC,CASSWSFTGDYGYTF
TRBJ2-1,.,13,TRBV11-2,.,TGTGCCAGCAGCTTAGATCGGACCAATGAGCAGTTCTTC,CASSLDRTNEQFF
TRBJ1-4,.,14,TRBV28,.,TGTGCCAGCAGCCTTGGACAGTCTAATGAAAAACTGTTTTTT,CASSLGQSNEKLFF
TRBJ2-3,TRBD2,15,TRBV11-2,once,TGTGCCAGCAGCCCTAGGGCGGGAGGCACAGATACGCAGTATTTT,CASSPRAGGTDTQYF
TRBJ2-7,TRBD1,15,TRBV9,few,TGTGCCAGCAGCGTGTCTGGGACAGCTTCCTACGAGCAGTACTTC,CASSVSGTASYEQYF
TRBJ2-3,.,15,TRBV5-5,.,TGTGCCAGCAGCTTGGTGGGGGTGCACACAGATACGCAGTATTTT,CASSLVGVHTDTQYF
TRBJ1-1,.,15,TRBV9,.,TGTGCCAGCAGCGCCGAAGGGAGAATGAACACTGAAGCTTTCTTT,CASSAEGRMNTEAFF
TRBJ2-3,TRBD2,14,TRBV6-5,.,TGTGCCAGCAGTTTGGGACTAGCGGCAGATACGCAGTATTTT,CASSLGLAADTQYF
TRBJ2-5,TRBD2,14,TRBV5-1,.,TGCGCCAGCAGCTTGCGGCGGGGGGAAGAGACCCAGTACTTC,CASSLRRGEETQYF
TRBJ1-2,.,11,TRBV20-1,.,TGCAGTGCGACAATTAACTATGGCTACACCTTC,CSATINYGYTF
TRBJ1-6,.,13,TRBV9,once,TGTGCCAGCAGCGTAGCTGAGGTACCACCCCTCCACTTT,CASSVAEVPPLHF
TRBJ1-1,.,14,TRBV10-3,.,TGTGCCATCAGTGACGAGGGGGGAAGGGCTGAAGCTTTCTTT,CAISDEGGRAEAFF
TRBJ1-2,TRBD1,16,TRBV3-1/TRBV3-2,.,TGTGCCAGCAGCCAATTGGGGACAGTCGTTAACTATGGCTACACCTTC,CASSQLGTVVNYGYTF
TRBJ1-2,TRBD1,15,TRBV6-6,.,TGTGCCAGCAGGGAGGGAGGGGGCGGTAACTATGGCTACACCTTC,CASREGGGGNYGYTF
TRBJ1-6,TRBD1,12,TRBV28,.,TGTGCCATCGGGGACAGTAATTCACCCCTCCACTTT,CAIGDSNSPLHF
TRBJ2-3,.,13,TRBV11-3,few,TGTGCCAGCAGCGGGGGGCCAGCAGATACGCAGTATTTT,CASSGGPADTQYF
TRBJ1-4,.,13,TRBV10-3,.,TGTGCCATCACCCCGGACAGCAATGAAAAACTGTTTTTT,CAITPDSNEKLFF
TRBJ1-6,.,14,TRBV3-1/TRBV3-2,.,TGTGCCAGCAGCTCCCCGGGCAGCGGTTCACCCCTCCACTTT,CASSSPGSGSPLHF
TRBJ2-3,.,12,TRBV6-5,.,TGTGCCAGCAAGAGTTTTGGAGATACGCAGTATTTT,CASKSFGDTQYF
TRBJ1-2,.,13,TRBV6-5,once,TGTGCCAGCACCCAGATAGGGACCTATGGCTACACCTTC,CASTQIGTYGYTF
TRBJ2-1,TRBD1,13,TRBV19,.,TGTGCCAGTACCGACAGGGGGCACAATGAGCAGTTCTTC,CASTDRGHNEQFF
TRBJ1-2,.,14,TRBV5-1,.,TGCGCCAGCAGCTTGGCCATGGGGGTCTATGGCTACACCTTC,CASSLAMGVYGYTF
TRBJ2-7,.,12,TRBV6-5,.,TGTGCCAGCAGTTCGACCCCCCGCGAGCAGTACTTC,CASSSTPREQYF
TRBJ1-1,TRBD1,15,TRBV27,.,TGTGCCAGCAGCTCAAACAGGGGGCCTGGTACTGAAGCTTTCTTT,CASSSNRGPGTEAFF
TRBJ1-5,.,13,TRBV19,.,TGTGCCAGTAGTACAGTGGATGCTCAGCCCCAGCATTTT,CASSTVDAQPQHF
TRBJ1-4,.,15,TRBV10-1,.,TGCGCCAGCAGTGAAGGTCAGGGAATTAATGAAAAACTGTTTTTT,CASSEGQGINEKLFF
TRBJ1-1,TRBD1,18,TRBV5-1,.,TGCGCCAGCAGCGTAGGACAGGGAAGGGGAAGGGTGAACACTGAAGCTTTCTTT,CASSVGQGRGRVNTEAFF
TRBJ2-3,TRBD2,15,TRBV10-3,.,TGTGCCATCAGTGGCACTAGCGGGGGCACAGATACGCAGTATTTT,CAISGTSGGTDTQYF
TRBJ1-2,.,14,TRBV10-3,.,TGTGCCATCAGTGAACTAAGGGAAGAAGGCGGCTACACCTTC,CAISELREEGGYTF
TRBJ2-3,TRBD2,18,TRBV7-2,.,TGTGCCAGCAGCCCTCGAGGGCTAGCGGGAGGGCGAACAGATACGCAGTATTTT,CASSPRGLAGGRTDTQYF
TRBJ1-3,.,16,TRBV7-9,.,TGTGCCAGCAGCTTCGGTATGCCTGGAACTGGAAACACCATATATTTT,CASSFGMPGTGNTIYF
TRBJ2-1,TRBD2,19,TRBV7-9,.,TGTGCCAGCAGCCCCCAGGGACTAGCGGTCTTCAGGGGGCACAATGAGCAGTTCTTC,CASSPQGLAVFRGHNEQFF
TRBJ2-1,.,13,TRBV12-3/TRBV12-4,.,TGTGCCAGCAGTTTGCACAGGGAGGGTGAGCAGTTCTTC,CASSLHREGEQFF